What follows describes a single T cell receptor (beta chain). Its antigen remains unidentified. This PCR relied on a set of 60 Vbeta primers and 13 Jbeta primers. Original processing methods: Later reanalysis found 60 million to 90 million unique TCR beta chains, roughly 9.9 million of them shared. Profiling relied on immunoSEQ multiplex PCR, and the TCRdb table lists in-frame clones only, not all of them. The V and J calls and clone size are taken from that table; D and trimming were inferred from the DNA. The table has 150,000 to 200,000 clones, around 77% seen once. The germline V and J ends were trimmed by 7 bases and 5 bases, with 14 bases remaining between them. The CDR3 totals 13 residues. Germline CDR1 is MNHNS and CDR2 is SASEGT. This specimen comes from a study of cytomegalovirus exposure and HLA in healthy donors. Study observations and caveats: Specificity of three CMV-associated chains for CMV antigens was verified in vitro. In the analysis, some V segments, TRBV6-2 and TRBV6-3 included, were excluded as indistinguishable.

The chain couples TRBV6-1 to TRBJ2-5; D perhaps matches TRBD2 (6 bases). The sequence was obtained from a young woman in good health and CMV-seronegative. The sample taken for sequencing was PBMCs. CDR3 DNA sequence: TGTGCCAGCATCCCGATTGCGGGGGAGACCCAGTACTTC. This codes for CASIPIAGETQYF.